Listed below are T cell receptor gamma chains from one sample, sequenced in a study of Vδ1+ human thymocytes. TCRdb used CATT to re-call clones from the multiplex PCR reads. This table has about 27,000 gamma-chain clones, 15% to 25% appearing once. The sequenced material came from Vdelta1+ gamma-delta thymocytes from the thymus. The receptors shown here come from a boy less than two years old who had congenital heart surgery. The CDR3 runs from the conserved cysteine through the conserved F or W. Size values are once, few and many counts, or a class for expanded clones, and some rows have none.

J gene	V gene	clone size	CDR3 protein	CDR3 DNA
TRGJ1/TRGJ2	TRGV5	few	CATWGFLWGYYKKLF	TGTGCCACCTGGGGCTTCTTATGGGGATATTATAAGAAACTCTTT
TRGJ1/TRGJ2	TRGV4	NA	CATWDCHYKKLF	TGTGCCACCTGGGATTGTCATTATAAGAAACTCTTT
TRGJ1/TRGJ2	TRGV4	few	CATWDGPRNYYKKLF	TGTGCCACCTGGGATGGGCCGAGGAATTATTATAAGAAACTCTTT
TRGJ1/TRGJ2	TRGV9	NA	CALWEVRLKKLF	TGTGCCTTGTGGGAGGTGCGCCTTAAGAAACTCTTT
TRGJ1/TRGJ2	TRGV4	NA	CATWGHLNYYKKLF	TGTGCCACCTGGGGTCACTTGAATTATTATAAGAAACTCTTT
TRGJP2	TRGV2	NA	CAHPDWIKTF	TGTGCCCACCCCGATTGGATCAAGACGTTT
TRGJP1	TRGV4	NA	CATWAKNTTGWFKIF	TGTGCCACCTGGGCAAAAAATACCACTGGTTGGTTCAAGATATTT
TRGJ1/TRGJ2	TRGV9	NA	CALWGGHKKLF	TGTGCCTTGTGGGGGGGTCATAAGAAGCTCTTT
TRGJ1/TRGJ2	TRGV9	medium-sized	CALWEVWYKKLF	TGTGCCTTGTGGGAGGTTTGGTATAAGAAACTCTTT
TRGJ1/TRGJ2	TRGV2	NA	CATWDGTQIPNYYKKLF	TGTGCCACCTGGGACGGAACACAAATACCGAATTATTATAAGAAACTCTTT
TRGJ1/TRGJ2	TRGV3	NA	CATWDRLSENYKKLF	TGTGCCACCTGGGACAGGCTTAGCGAAAATTATAAGAAACTCTTT
TRGJ1/TRGJ2	TRGV4	NA	CATWDGDEKKLF	TGTGCCACCTGGGATGGAGATGAAAAGAAACTCTTT
TRGJ1/TRGJ2	TRGV4	NA	CATWDGPVYKKLF	TGTGCCACCTGGGATGGGCCGGTATATAAGAAACTCTTT
TRGJP1	TRGV2	few	CATWDENTTGWFKIF	TGTGCCACCTGGGACGAAAATACCACTGGTTGGTTCAAGATATTT
TRGJP1	TRGV9	NA	CALWNYTTGWFKIF	TGTGCCTTGTGGAATTATACCACTGGTTGGTTCAAGATATTT
TRGJ1/TRGJ2	TRGV4	NA	CATWDVPLKKLF	TGTGCCACCTGGGATGTCCCCCTTAAGAAACTCTTT
TRGJ1/TRGJ2	TRGV4	NA	CATWDGARKLF	TGTGCCACCTGGGATGGAGCGAGGAAACTCTTT
TRGJ1/TRGJ2	TRGV5	few	CATWARGKKLF	TGTGCCACCTGGGCAAGGGGTAAGAAACTCTTT
TRGJ1/TRGJ2	TRGV3	few	CATWVGYYKKLF	TGTGCCACCTGGGTAGGTTATTATAAGAAACTCTTT
TRGJ1/TRGJ2	TRGV5	few	CATWDRGEKLF	TGTGCCACCTGGGACAGGGGGGAGAAACTCTTT
TRGJ1/TRGJ2	TRGV9	NA	CALWETIRHYKKLF	TGTGCCTTGTGGGAGACCATTCGCCATTATAAGAAACTCTTT
TRGJP1	TRGV4	NA	CATWDGVEGWFKIF	TGTGCCACCTGGGATGGTGTTGAGGGTTGGTTCAAGATATTT
TRGJ1/TRGJ2	TRGV4	few	CATWDVSLPDYYKKLF	TGTGCCACCTGGGATGTCTCCCTTCCGGATTATTATAAGAAACTCTTT
TRGJ1/TRGJ2	TRGV9	NA	CALWEPNYKKLF	TGTGCCTTGTGGGAGCCCAACTATAAGAAACTCTTT
TRGJ1/TRGJ2	TRGV5	few	CATWDSSYYKKLF	TGTGCCACCTGGGACAGTTCCTATTATAAGAAACTCTTT